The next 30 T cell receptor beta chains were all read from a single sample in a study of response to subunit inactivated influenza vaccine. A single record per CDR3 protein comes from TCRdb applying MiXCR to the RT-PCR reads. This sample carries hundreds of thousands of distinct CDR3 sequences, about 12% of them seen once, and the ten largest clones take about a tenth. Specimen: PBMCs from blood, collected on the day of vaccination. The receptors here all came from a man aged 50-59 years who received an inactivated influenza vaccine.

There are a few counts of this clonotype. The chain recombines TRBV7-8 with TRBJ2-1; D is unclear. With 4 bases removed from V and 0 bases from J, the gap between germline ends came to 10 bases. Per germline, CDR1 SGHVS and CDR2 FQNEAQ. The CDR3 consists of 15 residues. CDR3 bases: TGTGCCAGCAGCTGGGCAGCCAGCTCCTACAATGAGCAGTTCTTC. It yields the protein CASSWAASSYNEQFF.

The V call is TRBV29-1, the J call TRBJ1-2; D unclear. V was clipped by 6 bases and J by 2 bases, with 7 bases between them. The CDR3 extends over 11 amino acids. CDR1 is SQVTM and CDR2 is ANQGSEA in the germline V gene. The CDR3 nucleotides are TGCAGCGTGACTGAGAACTATGGCTACACCTTC. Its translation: CSVTENYGYTF.

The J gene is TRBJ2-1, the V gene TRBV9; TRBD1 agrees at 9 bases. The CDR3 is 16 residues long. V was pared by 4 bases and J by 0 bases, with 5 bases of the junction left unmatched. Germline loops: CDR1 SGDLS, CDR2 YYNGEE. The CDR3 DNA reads TGTGCCAGCAGCACCTCGACAGGGGGCTCCTACAATGAGCAGTTCTTC. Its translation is CASSTSTGGSYNEQFF.

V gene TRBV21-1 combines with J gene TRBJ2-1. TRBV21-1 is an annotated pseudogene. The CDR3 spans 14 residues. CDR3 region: CASKVTGIDNEQFF. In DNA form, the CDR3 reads TGTGCCAGCAAGGTTACGGGGATCGACAATGAGCAGTTCTTC.

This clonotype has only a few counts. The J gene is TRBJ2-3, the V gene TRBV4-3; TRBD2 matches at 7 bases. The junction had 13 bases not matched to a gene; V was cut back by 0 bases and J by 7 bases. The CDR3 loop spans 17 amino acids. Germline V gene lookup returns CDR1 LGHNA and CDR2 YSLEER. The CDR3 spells CASSQDRASGRLHTQYF. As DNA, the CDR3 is TGCGCCAGCAGCCAAGATCGGGCTAGCGGTAGACTCCATACGCAGTATTTT.

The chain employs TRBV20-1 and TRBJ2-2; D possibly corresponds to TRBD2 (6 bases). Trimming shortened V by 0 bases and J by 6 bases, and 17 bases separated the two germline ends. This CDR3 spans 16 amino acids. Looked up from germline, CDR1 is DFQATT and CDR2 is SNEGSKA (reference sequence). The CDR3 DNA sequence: TGCAGTGCTAGAGACCCGACTAGTTCGTCCGCCGGGGAGCTGTTTTTT. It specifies CSARDPTSSSAGELFF.

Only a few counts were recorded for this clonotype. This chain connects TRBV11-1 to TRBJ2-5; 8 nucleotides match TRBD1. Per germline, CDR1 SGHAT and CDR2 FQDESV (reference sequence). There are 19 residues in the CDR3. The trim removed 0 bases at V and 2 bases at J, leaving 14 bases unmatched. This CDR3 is CASSLAVYSSDRAQETQYF. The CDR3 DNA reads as TGTGCCAGCAGCTTAGCGGTTTACTCTTCGGACAGGGCACAAGAGACCCAGTACTTC.

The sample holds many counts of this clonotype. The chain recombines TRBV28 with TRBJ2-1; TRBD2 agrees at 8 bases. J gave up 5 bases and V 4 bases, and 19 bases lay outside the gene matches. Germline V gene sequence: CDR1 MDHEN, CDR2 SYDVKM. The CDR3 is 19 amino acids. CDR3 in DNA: TGTGCCAGCAGTTCCCCGGTCGTGGCGGGAGGACAACGAGACAATGAGCAGTTCTTC. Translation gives CASSSPVVAGGQRDNEQFF.

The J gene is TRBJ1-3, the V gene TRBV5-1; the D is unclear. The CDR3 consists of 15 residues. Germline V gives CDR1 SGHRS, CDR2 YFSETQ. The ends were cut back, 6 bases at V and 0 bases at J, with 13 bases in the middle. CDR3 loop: CASTLSGFSGNTIYF. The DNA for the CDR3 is TGCGCCAGCACCCTCAGCGGATTCTCTGGAAACACCATATATTTT.

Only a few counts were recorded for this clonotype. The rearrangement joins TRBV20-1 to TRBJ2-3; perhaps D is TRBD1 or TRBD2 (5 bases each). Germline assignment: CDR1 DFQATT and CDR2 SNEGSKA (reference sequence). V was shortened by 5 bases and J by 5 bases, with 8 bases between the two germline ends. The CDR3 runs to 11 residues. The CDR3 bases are TGCAGTGCTGAGAGGGGAGATACGCAGTATTTT. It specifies CSAERGDTQYF.

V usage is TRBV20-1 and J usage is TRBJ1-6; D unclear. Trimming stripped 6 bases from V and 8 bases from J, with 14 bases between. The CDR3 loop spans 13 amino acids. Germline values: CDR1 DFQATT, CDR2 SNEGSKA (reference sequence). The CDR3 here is CSAFGRTYSPLHF. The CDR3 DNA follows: TGCAGTGCCTTCGGACGGACTTATTCACCCCTCCACTTT.

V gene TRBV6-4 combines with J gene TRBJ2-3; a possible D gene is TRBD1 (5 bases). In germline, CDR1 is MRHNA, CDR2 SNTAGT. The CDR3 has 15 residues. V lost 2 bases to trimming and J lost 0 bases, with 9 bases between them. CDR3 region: CASSDGQGSTDTQYF. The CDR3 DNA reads TGTGCCAGCAGTGACGGGCAGGGAAGCACAGATACGCAGTATTTT.

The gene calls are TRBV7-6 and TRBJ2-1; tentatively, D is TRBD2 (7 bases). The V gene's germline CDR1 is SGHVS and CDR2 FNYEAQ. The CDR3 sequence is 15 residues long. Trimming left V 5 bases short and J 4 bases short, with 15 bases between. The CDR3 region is CASSGGGGWYNEQFF. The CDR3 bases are TGTGCCAGCAGCGGGGGAGGGGGTTGGTACAATGAGCAGTTCTTC.

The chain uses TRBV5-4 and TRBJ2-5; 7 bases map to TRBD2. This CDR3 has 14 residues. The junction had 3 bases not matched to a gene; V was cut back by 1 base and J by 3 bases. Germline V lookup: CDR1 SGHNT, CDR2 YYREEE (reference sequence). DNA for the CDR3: TGTGCCAGCAGCTTGAGCGGGAATAAAGAGACCCAGTACTTC. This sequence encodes CASSLSGNKETQYF.

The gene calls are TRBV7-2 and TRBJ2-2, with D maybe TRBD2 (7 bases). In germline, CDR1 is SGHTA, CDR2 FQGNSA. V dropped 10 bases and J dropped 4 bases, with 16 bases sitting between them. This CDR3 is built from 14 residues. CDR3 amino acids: CAIGGGGLTGELFF. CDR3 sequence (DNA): TGTGCCATAGGTGGCGGGGGCCTCACCGGGGAGCTGTTTTTT.

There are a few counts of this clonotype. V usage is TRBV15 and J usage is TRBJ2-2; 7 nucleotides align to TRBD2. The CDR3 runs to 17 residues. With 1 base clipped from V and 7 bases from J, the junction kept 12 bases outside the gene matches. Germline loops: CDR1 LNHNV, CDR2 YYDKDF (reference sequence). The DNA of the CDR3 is TGTGCCACCAGCAGAGTGTTCGTCGGGAGGCAAAACGGGGAGCTGTTTTTT. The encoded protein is CATSRVFVGRQNGELFF.

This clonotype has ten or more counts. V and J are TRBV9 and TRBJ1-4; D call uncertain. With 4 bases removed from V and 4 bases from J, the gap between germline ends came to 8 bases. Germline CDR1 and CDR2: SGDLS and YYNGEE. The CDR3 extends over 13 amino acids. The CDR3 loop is CASSITGNEKLFF. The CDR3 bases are TGTGCCAGCAGCATCACTGGTAATGAAAAACTGTTTTTT.

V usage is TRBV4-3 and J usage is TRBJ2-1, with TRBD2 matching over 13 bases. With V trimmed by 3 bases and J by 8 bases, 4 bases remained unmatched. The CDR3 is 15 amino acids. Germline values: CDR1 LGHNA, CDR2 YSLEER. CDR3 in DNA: TGCGCCAGCAGCCAGGGACTAGCGGGGATCGATGAGCAGTTCTTC. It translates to CASSQGLAGIDEQFF.

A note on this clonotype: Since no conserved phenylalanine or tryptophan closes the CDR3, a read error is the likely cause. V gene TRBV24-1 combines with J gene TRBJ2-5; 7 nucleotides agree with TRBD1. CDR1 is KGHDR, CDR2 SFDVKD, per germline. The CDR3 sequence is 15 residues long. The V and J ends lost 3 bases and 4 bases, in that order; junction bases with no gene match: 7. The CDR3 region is CATSDPRTGLETQYI. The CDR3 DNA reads TGTGCCACCAGTGATCCAAGGACAGGTTTAGAGACCCAGTACATC.

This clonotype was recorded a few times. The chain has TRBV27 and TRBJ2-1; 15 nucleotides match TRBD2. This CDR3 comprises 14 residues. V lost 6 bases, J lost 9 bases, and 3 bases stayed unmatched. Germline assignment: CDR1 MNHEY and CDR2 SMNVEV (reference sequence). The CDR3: CASRGLAGGSEQFF. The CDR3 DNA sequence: TGTGCCAGCAGGGGACTAGCGGGAGGTAGTGAGCAGTTCTTC.

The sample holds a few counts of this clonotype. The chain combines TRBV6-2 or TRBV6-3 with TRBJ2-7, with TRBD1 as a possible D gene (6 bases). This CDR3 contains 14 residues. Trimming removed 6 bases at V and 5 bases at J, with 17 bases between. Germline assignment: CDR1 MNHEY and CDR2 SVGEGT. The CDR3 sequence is CASRSYRDTHEQYF. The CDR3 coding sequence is TGTGCCAGCAGATCCTACCGGGACACCCACGAGCAGTACTTC.

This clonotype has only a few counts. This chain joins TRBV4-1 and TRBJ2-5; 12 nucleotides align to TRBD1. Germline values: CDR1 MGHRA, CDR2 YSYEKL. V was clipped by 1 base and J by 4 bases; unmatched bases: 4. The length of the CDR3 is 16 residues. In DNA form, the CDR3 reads TGCGCCAGCAGCCAAGTTGGGACAGGGGGCCGAGAGACCCAGTACTTC. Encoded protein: CASSQVGTGGRETQYF.

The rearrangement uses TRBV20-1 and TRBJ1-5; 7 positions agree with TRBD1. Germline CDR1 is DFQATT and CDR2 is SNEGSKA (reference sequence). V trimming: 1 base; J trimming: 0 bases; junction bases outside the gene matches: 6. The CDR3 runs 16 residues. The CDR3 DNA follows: TGCAGTGCTAGAGTCCTAGACAGGGATAGCAATCAGCCCCAGCATTTT. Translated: CSARVLDRDSNQPQHF.

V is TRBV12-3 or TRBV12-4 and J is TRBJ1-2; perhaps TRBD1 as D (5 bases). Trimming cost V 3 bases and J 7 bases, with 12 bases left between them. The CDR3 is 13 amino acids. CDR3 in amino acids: CASSFSPGSGYTF. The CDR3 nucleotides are TGTGCCAGCAGTTTTTCCCCAGGGTCTGGCTACACCTTC.

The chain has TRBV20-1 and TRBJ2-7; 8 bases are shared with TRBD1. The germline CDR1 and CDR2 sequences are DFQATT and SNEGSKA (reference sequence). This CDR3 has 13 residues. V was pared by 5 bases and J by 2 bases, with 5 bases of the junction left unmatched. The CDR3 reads CSAPGDRTYEQYF. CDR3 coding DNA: TGCAGTGCTCCCGGGGACAGGACCTACGAGCAGTACTTC.

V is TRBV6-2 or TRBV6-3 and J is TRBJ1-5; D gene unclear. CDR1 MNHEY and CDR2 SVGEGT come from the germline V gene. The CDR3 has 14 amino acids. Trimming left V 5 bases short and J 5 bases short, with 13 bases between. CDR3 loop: CASSLNRRDQPQHF. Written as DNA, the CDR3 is TGTGCCAGCAGTCTGAATCGGCGAGATCAGCCCCAGCATTTT.

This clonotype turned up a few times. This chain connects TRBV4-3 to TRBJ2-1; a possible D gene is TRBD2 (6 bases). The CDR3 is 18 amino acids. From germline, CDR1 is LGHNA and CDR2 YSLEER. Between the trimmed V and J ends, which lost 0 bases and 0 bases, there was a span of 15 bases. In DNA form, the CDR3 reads TGCGCCAGCAGCCAAGATATCCAATGGGAGGTCTCCTACAATGAGCAGTTCTTC. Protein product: CASSQDIQWEVSYNEQFF.

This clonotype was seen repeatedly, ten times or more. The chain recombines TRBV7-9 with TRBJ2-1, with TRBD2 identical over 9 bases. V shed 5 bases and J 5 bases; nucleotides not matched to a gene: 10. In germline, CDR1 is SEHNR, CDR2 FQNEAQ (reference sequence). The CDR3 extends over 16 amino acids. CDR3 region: CASSGASGEGHNEQFF. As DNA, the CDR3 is TGTGCCAGCAGCGGAGCTAGCGGGGAGGGCCACAATGAGCAGTTCTTC.

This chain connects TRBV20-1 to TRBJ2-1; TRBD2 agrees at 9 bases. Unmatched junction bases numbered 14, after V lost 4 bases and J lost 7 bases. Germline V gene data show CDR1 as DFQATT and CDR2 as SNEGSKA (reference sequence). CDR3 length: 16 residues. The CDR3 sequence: CSANLVSGGSGNEQFF. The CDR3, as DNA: TGCAGTGCTAATCTTGTTAGCGGGGGCTCCGGGAATGAGCAGTTCTTC.

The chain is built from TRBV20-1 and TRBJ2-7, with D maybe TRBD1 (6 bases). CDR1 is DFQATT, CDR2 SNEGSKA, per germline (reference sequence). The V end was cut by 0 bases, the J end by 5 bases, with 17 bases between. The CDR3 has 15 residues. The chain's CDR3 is CSARDAEAGAHEQYF. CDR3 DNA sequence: TGCAGTGCTAGAGATGCGGAGGCAGGGGCCCACGAGCAGTACTTC.